A single TCR beta chain is shown here with its context. The data originate from a study of OX40 agonist ivuxolimab in advanced cancers. Clones were sequenced by immunoSEQ multiplex PCR, and TCRdb holds only the in-frame ones, with some missing. The sample has 48,000 or so clones, roughly 84% seen once. With 9 bases clipped from V and 1 base from J, the junction kept 8 bases outside the gene matches. The CDR3 has 15 residues. The V gene's germline CDR1 is LNHDA and CDR2 SQIVND (reference sequence). The sample consisted of CD4+ or CD8+ T cells sorted from blood, taken in a trial of the OX40 agonist ivuxolimab. This TCR came from an adult with an advanced solid tumor such as melanoma, head and neck, liver or kidney cancer. The chain links TRBV19 to TRBJ2-1; the match to TRBD2 covers 8 bases. The CDR3 coding sequence is TGTGCCAGCAGCCATAGCGGGAAATCCTACAATGAGCAGTTCTTC. It yields the protein CASSHSGKSYNEQFF.